This T cell receptor beta chain was retrieved from a study of shared clonotypes between healthy human individuals. The overall study: Three plates each covered CD4 naive and memory; CD8 naive two, CD8 memory one.

Germline V gene sequence: CDR1 MNHNY, CDR2 SVGAGI (reference sequence). The CDR3 covers 12 residues. The V end was cut by 6 bases, the J end by 4 bases, with 10 bases between. Healthy adults negative for HIV, lacking recent acute infections or vaccinations, served as donors. A CD45RA+ naive subset and a CD45RA-negative memory subset were split from CD4+ cells. An approximately 200 ng quantity of DNA, tens of thousands of T cell genomes, went into the sorted-subset replicate PCRs. The assay was immunoSEQ multiplex PCR, and TCRdb's table has in-frame clones only and misses some. The table has 2 million to 2.5 million clones, approximately 95% seen once.

Input material: naive CD4+ T cells sorted from blood. Subset indicated: CD45RA+ positively selected. The chain couples TRBV6-6 to TRBJ2-7; D is undetermined. This receptor was obtained from a man between 18 and 35 years old in good health. This chain's CDR3 is CASSPRAYEQYF. DNA for the CDR3: TGTGCCAGCAGCCCCCGGGCTTACGAGCAGTACTTC.